This TCR beta chain came from a study of blood T cell repertoires in COVID-19. The method was immunoSEQ multiplex PCR; TCRdb's version includes in-frame clones alone and lacks a portion of them. The repertoire holds some 500,000 clones, with approximately 90% as singletons. CDR3 length: 14 residues. Germline CDR1 and CDR2: SGHKS and YYEKEE (reference sequence). The V segment lost 4 bases and the J segment 3 bases; nucleotides outside the gene matches: 3. Enrollees, about 18 to 90 years old, lived in 24 US areas. This rearrangement joins TRBV5-5 to TRBJ1-1; 10 bases agree with TRBD1. The TCR was taken from a woman aged 40 to 49 who had recovered from COVID-19. Sequences were obtained from PBMCs or T cells enriched from blood (not recorded which). This chain's CDR3 is CASSRQGADTEAFF. The DNA of the CDR3 is TGTGCCAGCAGCCGACAGGGGGCTGACACTGAAGCTTTCTTT.